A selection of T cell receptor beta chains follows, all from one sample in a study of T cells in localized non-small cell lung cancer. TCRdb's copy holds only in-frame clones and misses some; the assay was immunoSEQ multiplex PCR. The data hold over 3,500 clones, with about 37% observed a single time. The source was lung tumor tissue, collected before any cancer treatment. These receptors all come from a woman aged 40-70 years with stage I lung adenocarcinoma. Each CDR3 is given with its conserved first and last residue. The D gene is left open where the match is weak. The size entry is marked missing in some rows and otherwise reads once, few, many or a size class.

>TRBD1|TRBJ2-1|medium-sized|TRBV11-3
TGTGCCAGCAGCTCATCACGGACAGGGTACGGTGAGCAGTTCTTC
CASSSSRTGYGEQFF
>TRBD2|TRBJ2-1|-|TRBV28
TGTGCCAGCACTTCGGGAGGCTCTTACAATGAGCAGTTCTTC
CASTSGGSYNEQFF
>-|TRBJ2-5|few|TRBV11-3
TGTGCCAGCAGCTTACAAGCCGGGCCTGGGGAGACCCAGTACTTC
CASSLQAGPGETQYF
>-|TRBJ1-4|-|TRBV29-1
TGCAGCGTTGAATTCCGGGGACGATGGAATGAAAAACTGTTTTTT
CSVEFRGRWNEKLFF
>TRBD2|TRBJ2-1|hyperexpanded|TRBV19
TGTGCCAGTAGTAGGACTAGCGGGAGCCTAAATGAGCAGTTCTTC
CASSRTSGSLNEQFF
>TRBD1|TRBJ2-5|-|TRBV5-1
TGCGCCAGCAGCGAGAGACAGGGACAAAGGGAGACCCAGTACTTC
CASSERQGQRETQYF
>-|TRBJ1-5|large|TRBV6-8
TGTGCCATCAGTCGAGACTTGGATCAGCCCCAGCATTTT
CAISRDLDQPQHF
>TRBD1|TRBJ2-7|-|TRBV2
TGTGCCAGCAGCCCACGGACAGGCGGGTCCTACGAGCAGTACTTC
CASSPRTGGSYEQYF
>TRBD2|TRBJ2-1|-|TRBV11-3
TGTGCCAGCAGCCCAGTTAGGCTAGCGGGGAGCTCCTACAATGAGCAGTTCTTC
CASSPVRLAGSSYNEQFF
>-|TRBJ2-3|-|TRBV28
TGTGCCAGCAGACACCCCTACAACGAGCGTACAGATACGCAGTATTTT
CASRHPYNERTDTQYF
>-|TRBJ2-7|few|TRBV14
TGTGCCAGCAGCCGAGCCTACGAGCAGTACTTC
CASSRAYEQYF
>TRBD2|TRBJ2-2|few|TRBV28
TGTGCCAGTTTCAGCGGGAGGGCCGTGTACACCGGGGAGCTGTTTTTT
CASFSGRAVYTGELFF
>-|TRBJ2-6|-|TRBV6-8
TGTGCCAGCAGTTTACCGGGCGGTGGGGTGGGGGCCAACGTCCTGACTTTC
CASSLPGGGVGANVLTF
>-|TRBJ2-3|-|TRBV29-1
TGCAGCGTTGACAGGGAGGCAGATACGCAGTATTTT
CSVDREADTQYF
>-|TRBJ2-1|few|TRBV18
TGTGCCAGCTCACCACCCGGCGGGGATAACAATGAGCAGTTCTTC
CASSPPGGDNNEQFF
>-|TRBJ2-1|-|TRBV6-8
TGTGCCAGCAAGAATCAGGGATACAATGAGCAGTTCTTC
CASKNQGYNEQFF
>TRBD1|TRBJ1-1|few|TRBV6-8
TGTGCCAGCAGTTACTTCGGACAGGGGAACACTGAAGCTTTCTTT
CASSYFGQGNTEAFF
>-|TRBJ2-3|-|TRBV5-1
TGCGCCAGCAGCTTGGGGGGTACCCGAGGCACAGATACGCAGTATTTT
CASSLGGTRGTDTQYF
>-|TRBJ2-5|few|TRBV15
TGTGCCACCAGCAGGGGACGTGGGGAGGAGACCCAGTACTTC
CATSRGRGEETQYF
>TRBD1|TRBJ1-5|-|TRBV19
TGTGCCAGTGGACAGGGGGTTCGACAGCCCCAGCATTTT
CASGQGVRQPQHF
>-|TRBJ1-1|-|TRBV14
TGTGCCAGCAGTCGCTCCGGGGCGGCGAGGACTGAAGCTTTCTTT
CASSRSGAARTEAFF
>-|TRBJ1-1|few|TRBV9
TGTGCCAGCAGTCTTGGGGGGCGAGCGGACACTGAAGCTTTCTTT
CASSLGGRADTEAFF
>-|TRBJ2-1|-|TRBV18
TGTGCCAGCTCACCAGCGTACAATGAGCAGTTCTTC
CASSPAYNEQFF
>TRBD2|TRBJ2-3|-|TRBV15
TGTGCCACCAGCAGAGGGGGTTCTAGCGGACCAGATACGCAGTATTTT
CATSRGGSSGPDTQYF
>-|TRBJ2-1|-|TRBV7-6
TGTGCCAGCAGCTTTGTTACTTCCGCCTACAATGAGCAGTTCTTC
CASSFVTSAYNEQFF
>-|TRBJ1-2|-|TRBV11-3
TGTGCCAGCAGCTTAGGACCAGCGGACTATGGCTACACCTTC
CASSLGPADYGYTF
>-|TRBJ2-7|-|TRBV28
TGTGCCAGCAGTCAGGAGTCGGGATACGCCTACGAGCAGTACTTC
CASSQESGYAYEQYF
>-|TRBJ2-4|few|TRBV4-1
TGCGCCAGCAGCCCCCGACACGTAGCCAAAAACATTCAGTACTTC
CASSPRHVAKNIQYF
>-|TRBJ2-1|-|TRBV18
TGTGCCAGCTCACCACAGGGTGCCGGCTACAATGAGCAGTTCTTC
CASSPQGAGYNEQFF
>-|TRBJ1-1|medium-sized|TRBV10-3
TGTGCCATCAGTGAGTCGCGGACAGCGGCAGCTGAAGCTTTCTTT
CAISESRTAAAEAFF
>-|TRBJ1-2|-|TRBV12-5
TGTGCTAGTGGTTTGGGGTCCATCTATGGCTACACCTTC
CASGLGSIYGYTF
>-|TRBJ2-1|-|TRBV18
TGTGCCAGCTCACCATCACGGCAGGGGGGGCCTGGTGAGCAGTTCTTC
CASSPSRQGGPGEQFF
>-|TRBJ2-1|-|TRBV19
TGTGCCAGTAGTATAGGGTGGGGGAGCTCCTACAATGAGCAGTTCTTC
CASSIGWGSSYNEQFF
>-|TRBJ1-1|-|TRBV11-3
TGTGCCAGCAGCTTAGAGCCCACAGGGATGTCTGAAGCTTTCTTT
CASSLEPTGMSEAFF
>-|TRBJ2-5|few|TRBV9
TGTGCCAGCAGCGTAGCATGGGGGGAAGAGACCCAGTACTTC
CASSVAWGEETQYF
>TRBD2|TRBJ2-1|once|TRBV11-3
TGTGCCAGCAGCCGGGGACTAGCGGGAAACAATGAGCAGTTCTTC
CASSRGLAGNNEQFF
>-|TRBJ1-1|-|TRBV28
TGTGCCAGCACCAACCCCGGGACCATGAACACTGAAGCTTTCTTT
CASTNPGTMNTEAFF
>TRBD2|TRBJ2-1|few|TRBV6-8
TGTGCCAGCACCCCGGGGACTAGCGGCAACAATGAGCAGTTCTTC
CASTPGTSGNNEQFF
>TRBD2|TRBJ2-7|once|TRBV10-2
TGCGCCAGCAGGACTAGCGGCCTCTCCTACGAGCAGTACTTC
CASRTSGLSYEQYF
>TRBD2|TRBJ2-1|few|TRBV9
TGTGCCAGCAGCGTAGGGATGCCGGGACTAGCAGCCTACAATGAGCAGTTCTTC
CASSVGMPGLAAYNEQFF
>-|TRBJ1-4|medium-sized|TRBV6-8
TGTGCCAGCAGAGAGGACCTAACTAATGAAAAACTGTTTTTT
CASREDLTNEKLFF
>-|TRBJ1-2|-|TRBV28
TGTGCCACTAGGGAAGTCAACTATGGCTACACCTTC
CATREVNYGYTF
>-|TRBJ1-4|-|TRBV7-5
TGTGCCAGCAGCTGGGGACGGGTGACAACTAATGAAAAACTGTTTTTT
CASSWGRVTTNEKLFF
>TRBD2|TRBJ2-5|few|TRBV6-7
TGTGCCAGCAGTGAACTAGCGGGAGGGCAAGAGACCCAGTACTTC
CASSELAGGQETQYF
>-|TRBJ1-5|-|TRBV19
TGTGCCAGTAGTATAGGTTTCAGAGGTAATCAGCCCCAGCATTTT
CASSIGFRGNQPQHF
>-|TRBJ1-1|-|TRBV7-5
TGTGCCAGCAGCTTAGTCGCGGGGGTAGGAAACACTGAAGCTTTCTTT
CASSLVAGVGNTEAFF